Listed below are T cell receptor beta chains from one sample, sequenced in a study of T cells in localized non-small cell lung cancer. The repertoire was sequenced with immunoSEQ multiplex PCR; TCRdb's copy has only in-frame clones and lacks some. Here the sample spans approximately 89,000 clones, about 78% being singletons. Sequences were derived from PBMCs, sampled before any cancer treatment. All receptors derive from a man between 40 and 75 years old with stage II squamous cell lung carcinoma. Both conserved end residues are part of each CDR3. The D gene is left open where the match is weak. Clone size is not always given. Where it is, it says once, few, many or a class for expanded clones.

clone_size j_call d_call v_call cdr3_nt cdr3_aa
NA TRBJ1-2 NA TRBV5-3 TGTGCCAGTCGGGTTCTCGGGGACTATGGCTACACCTTC CASRVLGDYGYTF
NA TRBJ2-3 NA TRBV28 TGTGCCAGCAGCCCTGCGGTTGGATTTTTCACAGATACGCAGTATTTT CASSPAVGFFTDTQYF
NA TRBJ1-2 NA TRBV28 TGTGCCAGCAGTAACAACTATGGCTACACCTTC CASSNNYGYTF
NA TRBJ2-5 TRBD1 TRBV30 TGTGCCTGGAGTGTTGGGACAGGGGTCGGCGAGACCCAGTACTTC CAWSVGTGVGETQYF
NA TRBJ2-7 TRBD1 TRBV9 TGTGCCAGCAGCGGCGGGACAGGGGGCCCCTACGAGCAGTACTTC CASSGGTGGPYEQYF
NA TRBJ2-1 TRBD1 TRBV30 TGTGCCTGGGGCAGGGGGCTGAATGAGCAGTTCTTC CAWGRGLNEQFF
NA TRBJ1-1 TRBD1 TRBV2 TGTGCCAGCCTCCGGGACAGGGGTACTGAAGCTTTCTTT CASLRDRGTEAFF
NA TRBJ2-7 NA TRBV28 TGTGCCAGCAGGGAAGGGTTAGGTGGGACAAACTACGAGCAGTACTTC CASREGLGGTNYEQYF
NA TRBJ1-6 NA TRBV14 TGTGCCAGCAGCCAAGAGGTTGGATTGGGTAATAATTCACCCCTCCACTTT CASSQEVGLGNNSPLHF
NA TRBJ2-2 TRBD1 TRBV30 TGTGCCGGCACAGGGGGCCCCCGGACCGGGGAGCTGTTTTTT CAGTGGPRTGELFF
once TRBJ2-3 NA TRBV15 TGTGCCACCAGCGGGGGTGTGGGAGATACGCAGTATTTT CATSGGVGDTQYF
NA TRBJ1-5 NA TRBV15 TGTGCCACCAGCAGAGGAGGCCCTAGCAATCAGCCCCAGCATTTT CATSRGGPSNQPQHF
NA TRBJ2-7 TRBD2 TRBV2 TGTGCCAGCAGCCCGGGACTAGCGGGTGGCGGGCAGTACTTC CASSPGLAGGGQYF
NA TRBJ2-1 TRBD2 TRBV9 TGTGCCAGCAGCGTAGGAGGGACTAGCAGCCATGAGCAGTTCTTC CASSVGGTSSHEQFF
NA TRBJ2-1 TRBD1 TRBV2 TGTGCCAGCAGTGGACAGGGGGGTCGTGGTGAGCAGTTCTTC CASSGQGGRGEQFF
NA TRBJ1-3 TRBD1 TRBV30 TGTGCCTGGAAGACAGGGCCCGGAAACACCATATATTTT CAWKTGPGNTIYF
NA TRBJ2-7 TRBD2 TRBV7-6 TGTGCCAGCAGCTTAATGCCTAGCGGGAGGCCTTTCCACGAGCAGTACTTC CASSLMPSGRPFHEQYF
few TRBJ1-1 TRBD1 TRBV9 TGTGCCAGCAGCGAGAGACAGGGGGCTGGCACTGAAGCTTTCTTT CASSERQGAGTEAFF
NA TRBJ2-5 NA TRBV4-1 TGCGCCAGCAGCCAGGGGGGACGGGAGACCCAGTACTTC CASSQGGRETQYF
once TRBJ2-3 TRBD2 TRBV6-5 TGTGCCAGCACCCCTCTAGCGGGAGCAGATACGCAGTATTTT CASTPLAGADTQYF
NA TRBJ2-7 TRBD2 TRBV6-6 TGTGCCAGCAGTTCTAGCGGGGGCTCCTACGAGCAGTACTTC CASSSSGGSYEQYF
NA TRBJ1-6 NA TRBV6-5 TGTGCCAGCCAACGGGGGCTAGATAATTCACCCCTCCACTTT CASQRGLDNSPLHF
NA TRBJ2-3 TRBD2 TRBV5-1 TGCGCCAGCAGCCAAACTAGCGGGCCCACAGATACGCAGTATTTT CASSQTSGPTDTQYF
NA TRBJ2-7 TRBD2 TRBV28 TGTGCCAGCAGTTTAGCTCTAGCGGGTTCCTACGAGCAGTACTTC CASSLALAGSYEQYF